This is a list of T cell receptor beta chains from one sample in a study of Ad26.COV2.S vaccination and SARS-CoV-2 variants. The table came from immunoSEQ multiplex PCR; TCRdb's copy has only in-frame clones and leaves some out. This table holds fewer than 400,000 clones, about 89% found once. This sample comprised peripheral blood, obtained in a trial of Ad26.COV2.S vaccine versus placebo. All receptors come from a person between 18 and 65 years old who received the Ad26.COV2.S COVID-19 vaccine or a placebo. Each CDR3 is given with its conserved first and last residue. A D gene is named only where the DNA matches it firmly. Rows may omit the clone size; those that give it use once, few, many or a size class.

size: once
J: TRBJ2-1
V: TRBV5-1
D: TRBD2
DNA: TGCGCCAGCAACAACGGACTAGCGGGAAATGAGCAGTTCTTC
CDR3: CASNNGLAGNEQFF

size: NA
J: TRBJ1-2
V: TRBV2
D: TRBD1
DNA: TGTGCCAGCAGTCTCACGGGACAGCTGCAGGGCTACACCTTC
CDR3: CASSLTGQLQGYTF

size: NA
J: TRBJ2-6
V: TRBV7-2
D: TRBD1
DNA: TGTGCCAGCAGCTCCTTCCCGGACAGGGGGAATGGGGCCAACGTCCTGACTTTC
CDR3: CASSSFPDRGNGANVLTF

size: NA
J: TRBJ2-3
V: TRBV10-3
D: TRBD2
DNA: TGTGCCATCAGTGAGACGGGAGGGGGGACAGATACGCAGTATTTT
CDR3: CAISETGGGTDTQYF

size: NA
J: TRBJ1-3
V: TRBV24-1
D: NA
DNA: TGTGCCACCGGGGACTCCTCGGGCCCTGGAAACACCATATATTTT
CDR3: CATGDSSGPGNTIYF

size: few
J: TRBJ1-5
V: TRBV28
D: TRBD1
DNA: TGTGCCAGCAGTTGGGAGCGGACAGGGACCCAGCATTTT
CDR3: CASSWERTGTQHF

size: NA
J: TRBJ2-2
V: TRBV9
D: NA
DNA: TGTGCCAGCAGCGTGACAGGGAACACCGGGGAGCTGTTTTTT
CDR3: CASSVTGNTGELFF

size: NA
J: TRBJ1-6
V: TRBV6-6
D: NA
DNA: TGTGCCAGCAACACCCCCGGTTATAATTCACCCCTCCACTTT
CDR3: CASNTPGYNSPLHF

size: NA
J: TRBJ1-6
V: TRBV3-1/TRBV3-2
D: NA
DNA: TGTGCCAGCAGCCCGAGACAGAATTCACCCCTCCACTTT
CDR3: CASSPRQNSPLHF

size: NA
J: TRBJ2-5
V: TRBV14
D: TRBD2
DNA: TGTGCCAGCAGCCAAGATCCTTTAGCGGGAGTACTGTTTACCCAAGAGACCCAGTACTTC
CDR3: CASSQDPLAGVLFTQETQYF

size: NA
J: TRBJ2-1
V: TRBV11-3
D: NA
DNA: TGTGCCAGCAGTCCTTATGATCTGATACAAAAGAATGAGCAGTTCTTC
CDR3: CASSPYDLIQKNEQFF

size: NA
J: TRBJ2-3
V: TRBV10-3
D: NA
DNA: TGTGCCATCAGGAAAAGGGACAGCACAGATACGCAGTATTTT
CDR3: CAIRKRDSTDTQYF

size: NA
J: TRBJ2-7
V: TRBV5-6
D: TRBD2
DNA: TGTGCCAGCAGCCGGGGGGGCTACGAGCAGTACTTC
CDR3: CASSRGGYEQYF

size: NA
J: TRBJ1-3
V: TRBV29-1
D: NA
DNA: TGCAGCGTGGCCCCGGGAAGCTCTGGAAACACCATATATTTT
CDR3: CSVAPGSSGNTIYF

size: NA
J: TRBJ1-6
V: TRBV5-1
D: TRBD1
DNA: TGCGCCAGCAGCCCCGGACAGGGGGCGACGGGATCACCCCTCCACTTT
CDR3: CASSPGQGATGSPLHF

size: NA
J: TRBJ2-3
V: TRBV7-9
D: NA
DNA: TGTGCCAGCACCCCGCGCGATACGCAGTATTTT
CDR3: CASTPRDTQYF

size: NA
J: TRBJ2-2
V: TRBV19
D: NA
DNA: TGTGCCAGTAGTATAATAATACCCACCGGGGAGCTGTTTTTT
CDR3: CASSIIIPTGELFF

size: once
J: TRBJ1-6
V: TRBV2
D: TRBD1
DNA: TGTGCCAGCAGGATCACAGGGGATTCACCCCTCCACTTT
CDR3: CASRITGDSPLHF

size: NA
J: TRBJ1-2
V: TRBV19
D: NA
DNA: TGTGCCAGTAGACCCGGGGGGGCGTCTAACTATGGCTACACCTTC
CDR3: CASRPGGASNYGYTF

size: few
J: TRBJ2-1
V: TRBV5-4
D: NA
DNA: TGTGCCAGCAGCTTGGCAAGCGGGCGCCTCTCCTACAATGAGCAGTTCTTC
CDR3: CASSLASGRLSYNEQFF

size: once
J: TRBJ2-1
V: TRBV27
D: NA
DNA: TGTGCCAGCAGTTTATCCCGGAGGGCCTCTAATGAGCAGTTCTTC
CDR3: CASSLSRRASNEQFF

size: few
J: TRBJ2-2
V: TRBV6-4
D: NA
DNA: TGTGCCAGCAGTGGACAGCCGAACACCGGGGAGCTGTTTTTT
CDR3: CASSGQPNTGELFF

size: NA
J: TRBJ2-2
V: TRBV3-1/TRBV3-2
D: TRBD2
DNA: TGTGCCAGCAGCCAAGAGGGACTAGCGGATCCCGGGGAGCTGTTTTTT
CDR3: CASSQEGLADPGELFF

size: NA
J: TRBJ2-1
V: TRBV6-5
D: TRBD2
DNA: TGTGCCAGCAGTTATTTGACTAGCGGGAACAATGAGCAGTTCTTC
CDR3: CASSYLTSGNNEQFF

size: NA
J: TRBJ2-7
V: TRBV2
D: NA
DNA: TGTGCCAGCAGTGCCCTAGAAAAGCAGTACTTC
CDR3: CASSALEKQYF

size: once
J: TRBJ2-2
V: TRBV7-6
D: TRBD2
DNA: TGTGCCAGCAGCTTTCGACTAGCGGGATCGACCGGGGAGCTGTTTTTT
CDR3: CASSFRLAGSTGELFF

size: NA
J: TRBJ1-1
V: TRBV12-3/TRBV12-4
D: TRBD1
DNA: TGTGCCAGCAAAAACAGGGGAACTGAAGCTTTCTTT
CDR3: CASKNRGTEAFF

size: once
J: TRBJ1-4
V: TRBV11-2
D: NA
DNA: TGTGCCAGCAGGTTTACACCCGCAACTAATGAAAAACTGTTTTTT
CDR3: CASRFTPATNEKLFF

size: NA
J: TRBJ1-5
V: TRBV2
D: NA
DNA: TGTGCCAGCAGTGCGCAGGGTAACAACCAGCCCCAGCATTTT
CDR3: CASSAQGNNQPQHF

size: NA
J: TRBJ2-1
V: TRBV6-5
D: TRBD2
DNA: TGTGCCAGCAGTTACAGGCCTAGCGGAGACAAGGATGAGCAGTTCTTC
CDR3: CASSYRPSGDKDEQFF

size: NA
J: TRBJ2-2
V: TRBV19
D: TRBD1
DNA: TGTGCCAGTAGATCTTCTAGTCCTAGACTCCGGGACAGGGAGGTCTCCGGGGAGCTGTTTTTT
CDR3: CASRSSSPRLRDREVSGELFF

size: NA
J: TRBJ1-2
V: TRBV6-5
D: NA
DNA: TGTGCCAGCAGTAAATTCCGGGAGGCCTATGGCTACACCTTC
CDR3: CASSKFREAYGYTF

size: NA
J: TRBJ2-2
V: TRBV7-9
D: NA
DNA: TGTGCCAGCAGCCCAAGGGGCCTTTCGAACACCGGGGAGCTGTTTTTT
CDR3: CASSPRGLSNTGELFF

size: NA
J: TRBJ2-7
V: TRBV10-3
D: NA
DNA: TGTGCCATCAGTGAGTCGGCAGGGCAGGACGAGCAGTACTTC
CDR3: CAISESAGQDEQYF

size: NA
J: TRBJ1-3
V: TRBV5-4
D: TRBD1
DNA: TGTGCCAGCACCACAGGGGGCACTGGAAACACCATATATTTT
CDR3: CASTTGGTGNTIYF

size: NA
J: TRBJ2-1
V: TRBV18
D: NA
DNA: TGTGCCAGCTCACCATCTCGGGTCGTCGGCTACAATGAGCAGTTCTTC
CDR3: CASSPSRVVGYNEQFF

size: NA
J: TRBJ2-7
V: TRBV30
D: NA
DNA: TGTGCCCGGAGTCCCCCGAATGGGTACGAGCAGTACTTC
CDR3: CARSPPNGYEQYF

size: NA
J: TRBJ2-7
V: TRBV18
D: NA
DNA: TGTGCCAGCTCACCGGGACCCACGGGTCGCGAGCAGTACTTC
CDR3: CASSPGPTGREQYF

size: few
J: TRBJ1-6
V: TRBV6-5
D: TRBD1
DNA: TGTGCCAGCAGTTGGACAGGGGGCGGGGATTCACCCCTCCACTTT
CDR3: CASSWTGGGDSPLHF

size: NA
J: TRBJ2-7
V: TRBV5-1
D: TRBD2
DNA: TGCGCCAGCAGCCCCCTGGCGGGAGGGCCCTACGAGCAGTACTTC
CDR3: CASSPLAGGPYEQYF

size: NA
J: TRBJ2-2
V: TRBV5-6
D: TRBD2
DNA: TGTGCCAGCAGCTTGTCTCTAGCGGGCACCGGGGAGCTGTTTTTT
CDR3: CASSLSLAGTGELFF

size: NA
J: TRBJ2-7
V: TRBV30
D: TRBD1
DNA: TGTGCCTGGAGTAGGACAGGGACCTACGAGCAGTACTTC
CDR3: CAWSRTGTYEQYF

size: few
J: TRBJ1-3
V: TRBV30
D: NA
DNA: TGTGCCTGGGGCGCGTCTGGAAACACCATATATTTT
CDR3: CAWGASGNTIYF

size: NA
J: TRBJ2-5
V: TRBV5-8
D: NA
DNA: TGTGCCAGCAGCTTAACTGGTCTTGAGTCCCAGTACTTC
CDR3: CASSLTGLESQYF

size: many
J: TRBJ1-2
V: TRBV3-1/TRBV3-2
D: NA
DNA: TGTGCCAGCAGCCAAGATCTGGGAGGTAATTCTGGCTACACCTTC
CDR3: CASSQDLGGNSGYTF